One and the same sample provided the 19 T cell receptor beta chains below, sequenced in a study of post-analysis software for immune sequencing data. Study-wide results and caveats: There were five TRBV segments more frequent in patients than controls, and TRBV5-6, TRBV5-1 and TRBV20-1 were among them.

TCR beta libraries were prepared from cDNA with unique molecular identifiers. TCRdb reprocessed the PCR reads via MiXCR and lists one record per CDR3 protein. Of about 540,000 distinct CDR3 sequences listed, 30% to 40% are singletons. These receptors are not linked to any known antigen. The sample consisted of blood. These TCRs come from a girl younger than 18 with multiple sclerosis.

The CDR3 region is CAISTHSRDLKAFF. CDR3 in DNA: TGTGCCATCAGTACCCATTCCAGGGATCTTAAAGCTTTCTTT. The chain has TRBV10-3 and TRBJ1-1; D may be TRBD1 (5 bases). The CDR3 is 14 residues long. The V end was cut by 5 bases, the J end by 9 bases, with 19 bases between. Germline V gene lookup returns CDR1 ENHRY and CDR2 SYGVKD.

This clonotype is a singleton in its sample. The J gene is TRBJ1-2, the V gene TRBV5-6; no clear D gene. Germline CDR1 is SGHDT and CDR2 is YYEEEE. The CDR3 runs to 15 residues. V lost 2 bases to trimming and J lost 6 bases, with 17 bases between them. The CDR3 DNA follows: TGTGCCAGCAGCTTTGCAGACGGGAAAAAAAATGGCTACACCTTC. It encodes CASSFADGKKNGYTF.

The J gene is TRBJ2-5, the V gene TRBV20-1; 11 bases line up with TRBD2. V was pared by 6 bases and J by 11 bases, with 14 bases of the junction left unmatched. This CDR3 is built from 14 residues. Per germline, CDR1 DFQATT and CDR2 SNEGSKA (reference sequence). CDR3 DNA sequence: TGCAGTGCGAAGACTAGCGGGAAAGACAATGAGCAGTACTTC. As protein: CSAKTSGKDNEQYF.

J is TRBJ1-2 and V is TRBV13; weak D call: TRBD1 (6 bases). CDR1 and CDR2 from the germline V gene are PRHDT and FYEKMQ (reference sequence). With 3 bases removed from V and 5 bases from J, the gap between germline ends came to 25 bases. There are 18 residues in the CDR3. The CDR3 is CASSFVLVWTEEVYGYTF. DNA of the CDR3: TGTGCCAGCAGCTTCGTTTTAGTTTGGACAGAAGAGGTTTATGGCTACACCTTC.

V and J are TRBV29-1 and TRBJ2-7, with 9 bases identical to TRBD1. The germline V gene has CDR1 SQVTM and CDR2 ANQGSEA. The length of the CDR3 is 13 residues. After removal of 6 bases from V and 3 bases from J, the junction contained 6 bases not matched to a gene. CDR3 sequence: CSVSGQGFYEQYF. The CDR3 DNA reads as TGCAGCGTATCGGGACAGGGATTCTACGAGCAGTACTTC.

This clonotype was seen at least ten times. The chain couples TRBV6-5 to TRBJ2-3; no clear D gene. The CDR3 length is 13 residues. V dropped 2 bases and J dropped 4 bases, with 7 bases sitting between them. From germline, CDR1 is MNHEY and CDR2 SVGAGI. CDR3 DNA: TGTGCCAGCAGTTACGGTTTTTCAGATACGCAGTATTTT. Its translation is CASSYGFSDTQYF.

The chain combines TRBV3-1 with TRBJ2-6; TRBD1 matches at 9 bases. Trimming took 4 bases from V and 0 from J; bases not matched to a gene: 4. CDR1 is LGHDT, CDR2 YNNKEL, per germline (reference sequence). The CDR3 contains 17 residues. Here the CDR3 reads CASSPDRGSSGANVLTF. For the CDR3, the DNA is TGTGCCAGCAGCCCGGACAGGGGATCCTCTGGGGCCAACGTCCTGACTTTC.

This rearrangement joins TRBV20-1 to TRBJ2-1; 12 nucleotides align to TRBD2. Trimming cost V 6 bases and J 9 bases; bases outside gene matches: 12. CDR3 length: 15 amino acids. CDR1 is DFQATT, CDR2 SNEGSKA, per germline (reference sequence). The CDR3 bases are TGCAGTGCCCGTACTAGCGGGGGGTACATTGGTGAGCAGTTCTTC. This codes for CSARTSGGYIGEQFF.

This clonotype was detected only once. The V gene is TRBV20-1, the J gene TRBJ2-3; 7 nucleotides align to TRBD2. This CDR3 has 14 residues. Germline V gene sequence: CDR1 DFQATT, CDR2 SNEGSKA (reference sequence). After removal of 5 bases from V and 1 base from J, the junction contained 6 bases not matched to a gene. The CDR3 protein is CSALGGVGTDTQYF. The CDR3, as DNA: TGCAGTGCTCTGGGGGGGGTCGGCACAGATACGCAGTATTTT.

This chain uses TRBV10-1 with TRBJ2-1; D may correspond to TRBD1 or TRBD2 (5 bases each). Trimming cost V 7 bases and J 7 bases, with 20 bases left between them. The CDR3 is 15 amino acids. Germline V gene data show CDR1 as WNHNN and CDR2 as SYGVQD (reference sequence). CDR3 in amino acids: CASTLPGTEVNEQFF. CDR3 DNA: TGCGCCAGCACCTTGCCCGGGACGGAGGTTAATGAGCAGTTCTTC.

V gene TRBV18 combines with J gene TRBJ2-5, with D tentatively TRBD1 (5 bases). V lost 3 bases to trimming and J lost 4 bases, with 15 bases between them. Germline V gene lookup returns CDR1 KGHSH and CDR2 LQKENI. This CDR3 comprises 15 residues. In nucleotides, the CDR3 is TGTGCCAGCTCACCTCCTGACAGAATTGGAGAGACCCAGTACTTC. Translation gives CASSPPDRIGETQYF.

This clonotype was seen a handful of times. The chain combines TRBV5-1 with TRBJ2-7; tentatively, D is TRBD1 (5 bases). Germline V CDR1 and CDR2: SGHRS, YFSETQ. Trimming removed 2 bases from V and 1 base from J, with 10 bases in between. The CDR3 extends over 14 amino acids. CDR3 in amino acids: CASSFFGQSYEQYF. The CDR3 DNA reads as TGCGCCAGCAGCTTTTTCGGACAATCCTACGAGCAGTACTTC.

The rearrangement links TRBV7-9 to TRBJ1-1; D unclear. With 4 bases removed from V and 6 bases from J, the gap between germline ends came to 21 bases. Germline V gene lookup returns CDR1 SEHNR and CDR2 FQNEAQ (reference sequence). This CDR3 spans 16 amino acids. The CDR3 sequence: CASSWVEEGLRAEAFF. The CDR3 bases are TGTGCCAGCAGCTGGGTAGAGGAGGGCCTTAGGGCTGAAGCTTTCTTT.

This chain joins TRBV12-3 or TRBV12-4 and TRBJ2-3; D perhaps matches TRBD2 (6 bases). This CDR3 contains 13 residues. V lost 5 bases and J lost 7, with 13 bases in between. The CDR3: CASSPGDLYTQYF. CDR3 sequence (DNA): TGTGCCAGCAGTCCGGGAGACTTATATACGCAGTATTTT.

Only a few counts were recorded for this clonotype. This rearrangement joins TRBV28 to TRBJ2-3; tentatively, D is TRBD2 (7 bases). Trimming cost V 2 bases and J 10 bases, with 22 bases left between them. Germline loops: CDR1 MDHEN, CDR2 SYDVKM. The CDR3 totals 16 residues. CDR3: CASSLHSGSVPGAQYF. In DNA form, the CDR3 reads TGTGCCAGCAGTTTACATAGCGGGTCCGTCCCAGGGGCGCAGTATTTT.

CDR3 nucleotides: TGTGCCAGCAGCCAAGAAGCAGGGGACAGTAACAACTACGAGCAGTACTTC. This encodes CASSQEAGDSNNYEQYF. This rearrangement joins TRBV3-1 to TRBJ2-7, with 7 bases fitting TRBD1. With V trimmed by 0 bases and J by 3 bases, 11 bases remained unmatched. Germline V gene sequence: CDR1 LGHDT, CDR2 YNNKEL (reference sequence). The CDR3 contains 17 residues.

This clonotype occurred a few times. One end of the junction is discordant with germline, which a read error may explain. The chain couples TRBV7-6 to TRBJ2-7; D is perhaps TRBD2 (6 bases). Per germline, CDR1 SGHVS and CDR2 FNYEAQ. This CDR3 has 14 residues. In DNA, the CDR3 is TGTGCCAGCAGCTTAGTCGGGGACTCCCACGAGCAGTACTTC. The encoded protein is CASSLVGDSHEQYF.

Comment on this clonotype: The germline gene is not matched at one end of the junction; a read error may be the cause. The chain recombines TRBV5-6 with TRBJ2-3; the match to TRBD1 covers 8 bases. The CDR3 spans 15 residues. The V gene's germline CDR1 is SGHDT and CDR2 YYEEEE. The CDR3 loop reads CASSDGTGSIDTQYF. The CDR3 region has the DNA TGTGCCAGCAGCGATGGGACAGGAAGCATAGATACGCAGTATTTT. The whole variable domain, filled in from reference TRBV5-6 and TRBJ2-3, reads DAGVTQSPTHLIKTRGQQVTLRCSPKSGHDTVSWYQQALGQGPQFIFQYYEEEERQRGNFPDRFSGHQFPNYSSELNVNALLLGDSALYLCASSDGTGSIDTQYFGPGTRLTVL.

The chain is built from TRBV20-1 and TRBJ2-5; no reliable D call. This CDR3 has 12 amino acids. Germline-derived CDR1 and CDR2 are DFQATT and SNEGSKA (reference sequence). V shed 4 bases and J shed 2 bases, with 8 bases lying between them. In DNA form, the CDR3 reads TGCAGTGCTACATCCGGGCAAGAGACCCAGTACTTC. Encoded protein: CSATSGQETQYF.